These 23 T cell receptor beta chains were sequenced from one sample in a study of T cell repertoires in cytomegalovirus infection. Their target antigens are unknown. TCRdb ran MiXCR on the reads and lists one entry per CDR3 protein. Of approximately 730,000 distinct CDR3 sequences in the sample, roughly 36% were seen once. The starting material was cultured PBMCs, obtained from culture after CMV antigen stimulation. The receptors here all came from a human donor in good health (CMV status not recorded). Some clones in this sample may be carry-over from other donors' samples.

The rearrangement uses TRBV20-1 and TRBJ2-7, with TRBD2 matching over 8 bases. There are 14 residues in the CDR3. Germline CDR1 and CDR2: DFQATT and SNEGSKA (reference sequence). The ends lost 5 bases at V and 1 base at J; junction bases unmatched: 7. The CDR3 sequence: CSALAGSNSYEQYF. The DNA of the CDR3 is TGCAGTGCTTTAGCGGGGTCGAATTCCTACGAGCAGTACTTC.

CDR3 sequence (DNA): TGTGCCAGCAGTTTTCTCGGACAGGGGGCCGGGGAGCTGTTTTTT. Its translation is CASSFLGQGAGELFF. The chain recombines TRBV12-3 or TRBV12-4 with TRBJ2-2; 10 bases align to TRBD1. V was pared by 3 bases and J by 6 bases, with 4 bases of the junction left unmatched. This CDR3 region has 15 residues.

There are a few counts of this clonotype. V usage is TRBV2 and J usage is TRBJ2-7; D is possibly TRBD1 (6 bases). Germline V gene data show CDR1 as SNHLY and CDR2 as FYNNEI. The CDR3 runs to 12 residues. Trimming removed 7 bases at V and 5 bases at J, with 12 bases between. In DNA form, the CDR3 reads TGTGCCAGCATCCTTGGGGGCGACGAGCAGTACTTC. Translation: CASILGGDEQYF.

This clonotype was seen many times. This chain uses TRBV7-8 with TRBJ1-6, with 7 bases that match TRBD1. The CDR3 has 16 amino acids. CDR1 is SGHVS, CDR2 FQNEAQ, per germline. V was clipped by 2 bases and J by 12 bases; unmatched bases: 13. This CDR3 reads CASSLRATGISEPLHF. The CDR3 nucleotides read TGTGCCAGCAGCTTAAGGGCGACAGGGATCTCGGAACCCCTCCACTTT.

This clonotype appeared a single time. The chain links TRBV4-1 to TRBJ2-1, with 8 bases lining up with TRBD1. CDR1 is MGHRA, CDR2 YSYEKL, per germline. This CDR3 contains 16 residues. V gave up 4 bases and J gave up 5 bases; unmatched junction bases: 10. Here the CDR3 reads CASSRAGTGWNNEQFF. DNA for the CDR3: TGCGCCAGCAGCCGCGCCGGGACAGGTTGGAACAATGAGCAGTTCTTC.

The gene calls are TRBV20-1 and TRBJ1-2; D gene ambiguous. The CDR3 spans 12 residues. Germline values: CDR1 DFQATT, CDR2 SNEGSKA (reference sequence). Trimming cost V 6 bases and J 0 bases, with 8 bases left between them. The chain's CDR3 is CSASSANYGYTF. The DNA for the CDR3 is TGCAGTGCAAGTTCAGCTAACTATGGCTACACCTTC.

The chain links TRBV7-8 to TRBJ2-3; D gene unclear. Germline CDR1 is SGHVS and CDR2 is FQNEAQ. The ends were cut back, 4 bases at V and 0 bases at J, with 8 bases in the middle. The length of the CDR3 is 14 residues. CDR3 sequence: CASSSPRSTDTQYF. The CDR3 DNA reads as TGTGCCAGCAGCTCACCGCGAAGCACAGATACGCAGTATTTT.

This clonotype was seen ten or more times. The CDR3 loop is CASSQVFPSDSPLHF. The CDR3 region has the DNA TGCGCCAGCAGCCAAGTTTTTCCGTCGGATTCACCCCTCCACTTT. The V gene is TRBV4-1, the J gene TRBJ1-6, with D uncertain. The CDR3 is made up of 15 amino acids. With 1 base removed from V and 8 bases from J, the gap between germline ends came to 12 bases. The V gene's germline CDR1 is MGHRA and CDR2 YSYEKL.

This clonotype was counted between two and nine times. This sequence joins TRBV5-6 and TRBJ1-6; no clear D. Trimming took off 4 bases at V and 6 bases at J, with 14 bases between the two ends. Per the germline V gene, CDR1 is SGHDT and CDR2 is YYEEEE. The CDR3 covers 15 residues. CDR3 in DNA: TGTGCCAGCAGCCCACTCACGGGAGGTAATTCACCCCTCCACTTT. It specifies CASSPLTGGNSPLHF.

This clonotype showed up just a few times. The chain links TRBV5-4 to TRBJ2-1; 9 bases agree with TRBD2. The V gene end was trimmed by 4 bases and the J gene end by 5 bases; junction bases not matched to a gene: 7. Germline V gives CDR1 SGHNT, CDR2 YYREEE (reference sequence). This CDR3 is built from 15 residues. The chain's CDR3 is CASSRLAVIDNEQFF. As DNA, the CDR3 is TGTGCCAGCAGCAGACTAGCGGTCATTGACAATGAGCAGTTCTTC.

The chain employs TRBV7-2 and TRBJ2-3; maybe TRBD1 (6 bases). Germline lookup yields CDR1 SGHTA and CDR2 FQGNSA. V shed 0 bases and J shed 4 bases, with 11 bases lying between them. There are 15 residues in the CDR3. CDR3 nucleotide sequence: TGTGCCAGCAGCTTAGCAGGGGGTACGGCAGATACGCAGTATTTT. This gives the protein CASSLAGGTADTQYF.

About this clonotype itself: An end of the junction differs from the germline gene, which may be a read error. V gene TRBV11-1 combines with J gene TRBJ2-5; 10 bases are a match to TRBD1. In germline, CDR1 is SGHAT, CDR2 FQDESV (reference sequence). The CDR3 contains 15 residues. CDR3 nucleotide sequence: TGTGCCAGCAGCCCCGGGACAGGGGTTGAGGAGACCCAGTGCTTC. Its translation is CASSPGTGVEETQCF.

The chain employs TRBV4-3 and TRBJ1-2; D unclear. V shed 4 bases and J shed 5 bases, with 17 bases lying between them. This CDR3 comprises 15 residues. In germline, CDR1 is LGHNA, CDR2 YSLEER. The chain's CDR3 is CASSPTTPRWYGYTF. CDR3 in DNA: TGCGCCAGCAGCCCTACAACCCCCAGGTGGTATGGCTACACCTTC.

The CDR3 DNA reads TGTGCCAGCAGCTTGCGGAACAACCCAACTGAAGCTTTCTTT. Its translation is CASSLRNNPTEAFF. The chain carries TRBV5-4 and TRBJ1-1; no firm D call. The CDR3 runs to 14 residues. Looked up from germline, CDR1 is SGHNT and CDR2 is YYREEE (reference sequence). Between the trimmed V and J ends, which lost 1 base and 5 bases, there was a span of 12 bases.

The V call is TRBV5-4, the J call TRBJ2-6; no clear D gene. Germline values: CDR1 SGHNT, CDR2 YYREEE (reference sequence). The CDR3 has 17 amino acids. Trimming stripped 0 bases from V and 1 base from J, with 11 bases between. Here the CDR3 DNA reads TGTGCCAGCAGCTTGGCCATTATGAGTTCTGGGGCCAACGTCCTGACTTTC. Encoded protein: CASSLAIMSSGANVLTF.

This clonotype was detected ten times or more. The V gene is TRBV11-2, the J gene TRBJ2-7; D gene uncertain. The germline CDR1 and CDR2 sequences are SGHAT and FQNNGV. V shed 8 bases and J shed 5 bases, with 13 bases lying between them. The CDR3 spans 12 residues. Here the CDR3 DNA reads TGTGCCAGCGGGAAAATACTCCACGAGCAGTACTTC. Protein: CASGKILHEQYF.

This clonotype was seen a handful of times. The J gene is TRBJ1-4, the V gene TRBV5-5; possibly TRBD1 for D (6 bases). Between the trimmed V and J ends, which lost 4 bases and 15 bases, there was a span of 19 bases. CDR1 is SGHKS, CDR2 YYEKEE, per germline (reference sequence). The CDR3 runs to 13 residues. CDR3 loop: CASSNTGTSVLFF. CDR3 nucleotide sequence: TGTGCCAGCAGCAACACCGGGACATCAGTATTGTTTTTT.

The chain is built from TRBV12-3 or TRBV12-4 and TRBJ1-3; 7 bases fit TRBD1. This CDR3 comprises 14 residues. With 6 bases clipped from V and 7 bases from J, the junction kept 9 bases outside the gene matches. In nucleotides, the CDR3 is TGTGCCAGCAGGCGATCGACAGGGCGGAACACCATATATTTT. Translating it yields CASRRSTGRNTIYF.

The rearrangement links TRBV4-1 to TRBJ2-2; the D gene is possibly TRBD2 (6 bases). The V end was cut by 0 bases, the J end by 6 bases, with 11 bases between. Germline V gene lookup returns CDR1 MGHRA and CDR2 YSYEKL. The CDR3 has 15 amino acids. Written as DNA, the CDR3 is TGCGCCAGCAGCCAAGACCGGGAGCACGCCGGGGAGCTGTTTTTT. Translated: CASSQDREHAGELFF.

The chain carries TRBV2 and TRBJ2-3; D uncertain. Trimming removed 7 bases at V and 0 bases at J, with 8 bases between. The CDR3 runs to 13 residues. Germline V gene lookup returns CDR1 SNHLY and CDR2 FYNNEI. In DNA, the CDR3 is TGTGCCAGCACCCCAGAAAGCACAGATACGCAGTATTTT. Protein: CASTPESTDTQYF.

This clonotype showed up just a few times. The chain has TRBV6-1 and TRBJ2-5; D might be TRBD1 (6 bases). Germline CDR1 and CDR2: MNHNS and SASEGT. This CDR3 is 15 amino acids long. The V end lost 3 bases, the J end lost 5 bases, and 16 bases lay between the germline ends. The CDR3 bases are TGTGCCAGCAGTGATTCGTGGACAGTCGAGGAGACCCAGTACTTC. It translates to CASSDSWTVEETQYF.

The chain combines TRBV4-1 with TRBJ2-5, with TRBD1 matching over 8 bases. J gave up 5 bases and V 2 bases, and 7 bases lay outside the gene matches. The CDR3 is made up of 15 amino acids. Germline V CDR1 and CDR2: MGHRA, YSYEKL. CDR3: CASSQWTGKAETQYF. As DNA, the CDR3 is TGCGCCAGCAGCCAATGGACAGGGAAGGCGGAGACCCAGTACTTC.

This clonotype turned up a few times. The CDR3 sequence is CASRPTGGNTIYF. Written as DNA, the CDR3 is TGTGCCAGCAGACCGACAGGGGGAAACACCATATATTTT. V is TRBV7-8 and J is TRBJ1-3; 7 bases agree with TRBD1. Germline assignment: CDR1 SGHVS and CDR2 FQNEAQ. The junction had 3 bases not matched to a gene; V was cut back by 6 bases and J by 4 bases. This CDR3 contains 13 residues.